A selection of T cell receptor beta chains follows, all from one sample in a study of T-cell memory formation after mild COVID-19. TCRdb itself ran the 5' RACE reads through MiXCR, one entry per CDR3 protein. Of over 150,000 distinct CDR3 sequences in the sample, approximately 17% were seen once. Sequencing was done on a sample of PBMCs or a T cell subset sorted from them (not recorded which). These receptor sequences come from a man aged 18 to 30 who had mild COVID-19 (a few samples of this study predate the infection). Cell type and time point are not known. CDR3s include the opening cysteine and the closing phenylalanine or tryptophan. A D gene is named only where the DNA matches it firmly. A clone size is listed for some rows: how often the clone was seen (once, few, many), or a class if it is expanded.

D gene,J gene,V gene,clone size,CDR3 DNA,CDR3 protein
NA,TRBJ2-7,TRBV7-9,NA,TGTGCCAGCAGCTATAGCGGCGGTCCGTACGAGCAGTACTTC,CASSYSGGPYEQYF
NA,TRBJ1-1,TRBV5-1,many,TGCGCCAGCAGCTTGGCCCCGGGGGAAACTGAAGCTTTCTTT,CASSLAPGETEAFF
NA,TRBJ1-2,TRBV6-2/TRBV6-3,NA,TGTGCCAGCAGCTCCCCCCCGTGGGGTTATGGCTACACCTTC,CASSSPPWGYGYTF
NA,TRBJ2-3,TRBV28,NA,TGTGCCAGCAGTGAGACCGCAGATACGCAGTATTTT,CASSETADTQYF
TRBD2,TRBJ2-2,TRBV7-9,few,TGTGCCAGCAGCGGCGGGACTAGCGACACCGGGGAGCTGTTTTTT,CASSGGTSDTGELFF
TRBD1,TRBJ2-3,TRBV27,few,TGTGCCACCCCTCGGGGGACAGGGGAAGATACGCAGTATTTT,CATPRGTGEDTQYF
TRBD2,TRBJ2-3,TRBV4-3,few,TGCGCCAGCAGCTACCTCGGGGGGGCCGGCACAGATACGCAGTATTTT,CASSYLGGAGTDTQYF
TRBD1,TRBJ2-3,TRBV12-3/TRBV12-4,few,TGTGCCAGCACAAAAGACAGGGCTACAGATACGCAGTATTTT,CASTKDRATDTQYF
NA,TRBJ2-2,TRBV29-1,few,TGCAGCGTTGTGGGCAGAACGAACACCGGGGAGCTGTTTTTT,CSVVGRTNTGELFF
TRBD2,TRBJ2-3,TRBV6-6,NA,TGTGCCAGCAGTTACTCGCCGACTAGCGGTACGCAGTATTTT,CASSYSPTSGTQYF
TRBD1,TRBJ1-6,TRBV28,few,TGTGCCAGCAGATACTCAGGACAGGGGGCAACACCCCTCCACTTT,CASRYSGQGATPLHF
TRBD1,TRBJ1-2,TRBV7-2,few,TGTGCCAGCAGCCCACGGGCGGCAGGGGGGTATGGCTACACCTTC,CASSPRAAGGYGYTF
NA,TRBJ2-3,TRBV11-2,NA,TGTGCCAGCAGCCTCAGGTTGGGCACAGATACGCAGTATTTT,CASSLRLGTDTQYF
NA,TRBJ1-4,TRBV7-2,few,TGTGCCAGCAGCATCCAGGGTGAAAAACTGTTTTTT,CASSIQGEKLFF
TRBD2,TRBJ2-5,TRBV20-1,NA,TGCAGTGCTAGGAGGGGAGCGGGGGCTAAAGAGACCCAGTACTTC,CSARRGAGAKETQYF
NA,TRBJ1-2,TRBV5-1,NA,TGCGCCAGCAGCAAGGATACCGAACATGTAGGAGGCTACACCTTC,CASSKDTEHVGGYTF
TRBD2,TRBJ2-1,TRBV6-6,NA,TGTGCCAGCAGCCACCCCCAAGCGGGGGGGACTGAGCAGTTCTTC,CASSHPQAGGTEQFF
NA,TRBJ1-1,TRBV2,NA,TGTGCCAGCATCGGCAGCTCGAACACTGAAGCTTTCTTT,CASIGSSNTEAFF
NA,TRBJ1-2,TRBV9,NA,TGTGCCAGCAGCGTAGATACAGGCTATGGCTACACCTTC,CASSVDTGYGYTF
NA,TRBJ1-1,TRBV12-3/TRBV12-4,NA,TGTGCCAGCAGCCCAGGGTCGGGCACTGAAGCTTTCTTT,CASSPGSGTEAFF
NA,TRBJ1-1,TRBV3-1,NA,TGTGCCAGCAGCCAAGGACACAAGAACACTGAAGCTTTCTTT,CASSQGHKNTEAFF
NA,TRBJ2-1,TRBV3-1,NA,TGTGCCAGCAGCCAATTACTCGGCAGATCCTACAATGAGCAGTTCTTC,CASSQLLGRSYNEQFF
NA,TRBJ2-3,TRBV20-1,NA,TGCAGTGCTAGAGACGGACGCACAGATACGCAGTATTTT,CSARDGRTDTQYF
NA,TRBJ2-1,TRBV6-5,few,TGTGCCACGCACAGGGGGGGTGAGCAGTTCTTC,CATHRGGEQFF
TRBD1,TRBJ2-5,TRBV24-1,NA,TGTGCCACCAGTGACCGACAGGGGATGCGAGAGACCCAGTACTTC,CATSDRQGMRETQYF